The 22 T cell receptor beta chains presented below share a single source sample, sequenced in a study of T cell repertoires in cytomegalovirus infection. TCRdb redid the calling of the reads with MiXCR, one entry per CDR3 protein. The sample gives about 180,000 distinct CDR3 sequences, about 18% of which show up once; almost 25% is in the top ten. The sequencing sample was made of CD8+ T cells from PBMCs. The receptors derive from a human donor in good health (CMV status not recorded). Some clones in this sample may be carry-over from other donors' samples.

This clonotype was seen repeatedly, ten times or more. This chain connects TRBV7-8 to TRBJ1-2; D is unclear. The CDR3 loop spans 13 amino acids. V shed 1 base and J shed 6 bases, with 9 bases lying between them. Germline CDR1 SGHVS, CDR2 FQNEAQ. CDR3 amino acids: CASSLVVLDGYTF. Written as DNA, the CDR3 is TGTGCCAGCAGCTTAGTGGTTTTGGATGGCTACACCTTC.

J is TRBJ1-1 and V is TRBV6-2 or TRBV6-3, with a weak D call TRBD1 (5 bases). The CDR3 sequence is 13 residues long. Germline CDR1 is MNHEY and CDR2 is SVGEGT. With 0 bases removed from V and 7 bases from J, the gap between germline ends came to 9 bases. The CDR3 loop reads CASSYSQGIEAFF. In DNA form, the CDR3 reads TGTGCCAGCAGTTACTCTCAGGGAATTGAAGCTTTCTTT.

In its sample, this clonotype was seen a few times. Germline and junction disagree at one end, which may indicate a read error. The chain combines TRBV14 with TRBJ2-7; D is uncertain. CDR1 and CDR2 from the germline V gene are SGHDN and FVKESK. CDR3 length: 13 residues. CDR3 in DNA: TGTGCCAGCAGCCAAGGCGAAGGTTTCGGGTATTCCTTC. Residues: CASSQGEGFGYSF.

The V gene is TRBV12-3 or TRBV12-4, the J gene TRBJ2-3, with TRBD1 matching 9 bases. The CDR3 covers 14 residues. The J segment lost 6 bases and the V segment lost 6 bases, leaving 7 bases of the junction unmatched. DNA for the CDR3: TGTGCCAGCAGCCTGACAGGGGGAGCGGATACGCAGTATTTT. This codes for CASSLTGGADTQYF.

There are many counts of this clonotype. DNA of the CDR3: TGTGCCAGCAGCCAGCGAGTATCTGGCCACGAGCAGTACTTC. It encodes CASSQRVSGHEQYF. The chain recombines TRBV7-2 with TRBJ2-7, with D hard to call. The CDR3 spans 14 residues. Trimming removed 5 bases from V and 5 bases from J, with 16 bases in between. The germline V gene has CDR1 SGHTA and CDR2 FQGNSA.

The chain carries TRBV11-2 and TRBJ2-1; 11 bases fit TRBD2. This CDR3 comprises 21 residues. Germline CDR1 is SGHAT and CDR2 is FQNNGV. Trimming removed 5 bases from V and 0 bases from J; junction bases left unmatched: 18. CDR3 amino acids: CASSLPTSGGAELNSYNEQFF. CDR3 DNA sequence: TGTGCCAGCAGCCTACCTACTAGCGGGGGAGCCGAATTAAACTCCTACAATGAGCAGTTCTTC.

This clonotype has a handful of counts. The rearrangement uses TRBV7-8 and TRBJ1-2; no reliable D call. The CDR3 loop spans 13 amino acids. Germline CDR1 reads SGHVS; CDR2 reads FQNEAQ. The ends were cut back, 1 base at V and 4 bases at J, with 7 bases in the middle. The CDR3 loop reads CASSLESSYGYTF. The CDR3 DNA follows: TGTGCCAGCAGCTTAGAGTCCAGCTATGGCTACACCTTC.

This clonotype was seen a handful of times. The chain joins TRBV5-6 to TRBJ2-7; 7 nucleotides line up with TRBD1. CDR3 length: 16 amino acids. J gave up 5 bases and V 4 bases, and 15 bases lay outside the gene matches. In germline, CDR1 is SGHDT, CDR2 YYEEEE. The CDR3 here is CASSVRLGGRFHEQYF. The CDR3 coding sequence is TGTGCCAGCAGCGTTCGGTTAGGGGGCCGGTTCCACGAGCAGTACTTC.

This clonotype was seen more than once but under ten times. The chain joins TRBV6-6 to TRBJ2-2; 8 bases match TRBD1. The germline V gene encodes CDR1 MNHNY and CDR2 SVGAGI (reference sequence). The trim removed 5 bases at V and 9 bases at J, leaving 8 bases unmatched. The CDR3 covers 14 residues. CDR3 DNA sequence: TGTGCCAGCAGTGACGGACAGGGAAGCCGGGAGCTGTTTTTT. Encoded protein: CASSDGQGSRELFF.

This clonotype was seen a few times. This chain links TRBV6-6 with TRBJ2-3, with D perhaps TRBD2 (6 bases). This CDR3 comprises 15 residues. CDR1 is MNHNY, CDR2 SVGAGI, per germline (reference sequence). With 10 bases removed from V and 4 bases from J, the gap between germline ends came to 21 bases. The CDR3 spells CATHTPGRSADTQYF. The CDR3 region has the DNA TGTGCCACCCACACCCCAGGGAGGTCGGCAGATACGCAGTATTTT.

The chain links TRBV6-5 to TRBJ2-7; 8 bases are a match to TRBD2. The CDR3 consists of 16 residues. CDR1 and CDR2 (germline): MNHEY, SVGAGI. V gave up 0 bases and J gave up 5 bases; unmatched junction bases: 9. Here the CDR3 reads CASSYSIAGGEDEQYF. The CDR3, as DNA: TGTGCCAGCAGTTACTCGATCGCCGGGGGGGAGGACGAGCAGTACTTC.

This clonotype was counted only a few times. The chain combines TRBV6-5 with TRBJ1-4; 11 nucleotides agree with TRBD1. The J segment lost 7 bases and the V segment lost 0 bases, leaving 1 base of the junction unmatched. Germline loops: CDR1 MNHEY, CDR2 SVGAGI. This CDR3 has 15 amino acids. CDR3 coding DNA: TGTGCCAGCAGTTACTCGGGACAGGGGGGTGAAAAACTGTTTTTT. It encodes CASSYSGQGGEKLFF.

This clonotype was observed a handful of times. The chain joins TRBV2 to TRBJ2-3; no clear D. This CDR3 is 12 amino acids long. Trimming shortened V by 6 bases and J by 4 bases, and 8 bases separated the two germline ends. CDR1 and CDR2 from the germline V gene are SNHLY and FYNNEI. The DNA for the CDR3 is TGTGCCAGCAGGCCCAACGCAGATACGCAGTATTTT. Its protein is CASRPNADTQYF.

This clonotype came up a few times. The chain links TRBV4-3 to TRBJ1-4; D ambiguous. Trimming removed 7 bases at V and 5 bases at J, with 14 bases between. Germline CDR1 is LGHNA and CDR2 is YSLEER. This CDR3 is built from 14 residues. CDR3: CASTHRNTNEKLFF. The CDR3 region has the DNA TGCGCCAGCACCCATCGGAACACAAATGAAAAACTGTTTTTT.

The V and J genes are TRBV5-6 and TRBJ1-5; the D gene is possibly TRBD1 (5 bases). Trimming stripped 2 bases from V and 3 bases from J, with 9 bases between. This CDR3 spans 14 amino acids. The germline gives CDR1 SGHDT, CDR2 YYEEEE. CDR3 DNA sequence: TGTGCCAGCAGCTTCCAGGGAATCAATCAGCCCCAGCATTTT. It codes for CASSFQGINQPQHF.

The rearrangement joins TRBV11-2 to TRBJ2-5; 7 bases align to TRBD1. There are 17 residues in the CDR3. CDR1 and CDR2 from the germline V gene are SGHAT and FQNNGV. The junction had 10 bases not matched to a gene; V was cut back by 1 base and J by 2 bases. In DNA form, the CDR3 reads TGTGCCAGCAGCTTAGTCTTACAGGGGAAGGGTCAAGAGACCCAGTACTTC. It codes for CASSLVLQGKGQETQYF.

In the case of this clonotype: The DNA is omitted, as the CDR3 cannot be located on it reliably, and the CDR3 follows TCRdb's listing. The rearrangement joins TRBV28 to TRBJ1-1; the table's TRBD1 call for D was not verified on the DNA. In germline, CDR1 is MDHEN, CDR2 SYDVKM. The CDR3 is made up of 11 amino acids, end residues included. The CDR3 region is CASILGGKAFF.

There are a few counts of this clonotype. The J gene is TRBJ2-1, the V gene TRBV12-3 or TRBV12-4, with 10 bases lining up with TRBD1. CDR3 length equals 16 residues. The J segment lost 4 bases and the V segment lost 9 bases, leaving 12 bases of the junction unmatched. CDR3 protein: CASSTWGTGVYNEQFF. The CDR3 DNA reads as TGTGCCAGTTCAACCTGGGGGACAGGGGTTTACAATGAGCAGTTCTTC.

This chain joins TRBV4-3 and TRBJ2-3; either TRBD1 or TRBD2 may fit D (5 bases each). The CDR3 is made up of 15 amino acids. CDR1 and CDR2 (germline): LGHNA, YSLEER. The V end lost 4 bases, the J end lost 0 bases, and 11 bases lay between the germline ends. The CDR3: CASSPGRRSTDTQYF. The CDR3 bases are TGCGCCAGCAGCCCGGGACGTCGTAGCACAGATACGCAGTATTTT.

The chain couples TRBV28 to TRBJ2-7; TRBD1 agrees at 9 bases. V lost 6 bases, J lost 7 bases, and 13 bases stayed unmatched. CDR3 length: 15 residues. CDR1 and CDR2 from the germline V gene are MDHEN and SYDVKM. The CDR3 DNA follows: TGTGCCAGCAGACAGCAACAGGGGGCGAAACGTGAGCAGTACTTC. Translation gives CASRQQQGAKREQYF.

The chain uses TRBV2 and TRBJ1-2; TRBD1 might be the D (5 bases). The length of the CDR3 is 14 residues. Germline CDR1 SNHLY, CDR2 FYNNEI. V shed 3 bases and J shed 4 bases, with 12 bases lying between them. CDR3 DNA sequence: TGTGCCAGCAGTGATTTCTTAGACAGCTATGGCTACACCTTC. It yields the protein CASSDFLDSYGYTF.

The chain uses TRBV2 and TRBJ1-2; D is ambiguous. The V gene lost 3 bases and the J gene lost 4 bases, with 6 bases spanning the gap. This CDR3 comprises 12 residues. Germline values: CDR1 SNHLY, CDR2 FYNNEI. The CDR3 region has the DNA TGTGCCAGCAGTGATACTGTCTATGGCTACACCTTC. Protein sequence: CASSDTVYGYTF.